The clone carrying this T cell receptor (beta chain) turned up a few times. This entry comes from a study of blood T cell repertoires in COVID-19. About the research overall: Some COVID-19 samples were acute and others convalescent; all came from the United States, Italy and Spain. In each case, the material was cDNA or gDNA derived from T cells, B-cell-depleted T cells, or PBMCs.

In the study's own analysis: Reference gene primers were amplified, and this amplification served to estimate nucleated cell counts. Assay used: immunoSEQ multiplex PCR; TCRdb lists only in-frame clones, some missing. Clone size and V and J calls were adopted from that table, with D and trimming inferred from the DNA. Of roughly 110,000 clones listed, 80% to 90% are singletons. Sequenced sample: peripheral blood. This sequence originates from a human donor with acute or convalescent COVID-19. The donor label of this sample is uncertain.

The CDR3 coding sequence is TGTGCCAGCAGCTTAGGGGACAGGGCCTATGGCTACACCTTC. Translation: CASSLGDRAYGYTF. The V call is TRBV7-2, the J call TRBJ1-2, with 9 positions matching TRBD1. The V and J ends lost 1 base and 4 bases, in that order; junction bases with no gene match: 1. The CDR3 extends over 14 amino acids. Germline V gene sequence: CDR1 SGHTA, CDR2 FQGNSA.